Following are 4 T cell receptor beta chains from one sample sequenced in a study of OX40 agonist ivuxolimab in advanced cancers. Here immunoSEQ multiplex PCR was the method, and the copy in TCRdb shows in-frame clones only, minus some. The table shows approximately 76,000 clones, with roughly 85% occurring only once. The source was CD4+ or CD8+ T cells sorted from blood, collected in a trial of the OX40 agonist ivuxolimab. Every receptor here comes from an adult with an advanced solid tumor such as melanoma, head and neck, liver or kidney cancer.

The chain joins TRBV25-1 to TRBJ2-2, with D perhaps assigned TRBD1 or TRBD2 (5 bases each). Germline CDR1 and CDR2: MGHDK and SYGVNS. V was shortened by 7 bases and J by 5 bases, with 14 bases between the two germline ends. The CDR3 has 14 amino acids. CDR3 in DNA: TGTGCCAGCATCGGGGACGCGGAAACCGGGGAGCTGTTTTTT. It is translated as CASIGDAETGELFF. Full variable domain (outside the CDR3, taken from reference TRBV25-1 and TRBJ2-2): EADIYQTPRYLVIGTGKKITLECSQTMGHDKMYWYQQDPGMELHLIHYSYGVNSTEKGDLSSESTVSRIRTEHFPLTLESARPSHTSQYLCASIGDAETGELFFGEGSRLTVL.

This chain joins TRBV5-4 and TRBJ2-2; D is possibly TRBD1 or TRBD2 (5 bases each). The V end was cut by 4 bases, the J end by 1 base, with 8 bases between. Germline V gives CDR1 SGHNT, CDR2 YYREEE (reference sequence). This CDR3 is built from 14 residues. CDR3: CASSRDGNTGELFF. The CDR3 nucleotides are TGTGCCAGCAGCCGGGACGGGAACACCGGGGAGCTGTTTTTT.

The CDR3 nucleotides are TGTGCCAGCAGCTTAGTGGGCCCCCTCGGCACTGAAGCTTTCTTT. It yields the protein CASSLVGPLGTEAFF. The J gene is TRBJ1-1, the V gene TRBV11-2; D is uncertain. Trimming removed 1 base from V and 4 bases from J, with 13 bases in between. Germline-derived CDR1 and CDR2 are SGHAT and FQNNGV. The CDR3 totals 15 residues.

The CDR3 region is CASSSEPGQNTDTQYF. Here the CDR3 DNA reads TGTGCCAGCAGCTCGGAACCGGGACAGAACACAGATACGCAGTATTTT. V and J are TRBV7-6 and TRBJ2-3, with 7 bases that match TRBD1. CDR3 length: 16 residues. With V trimmed by 4 bases and J by 2 bases, 9 bases remained unmatched. The germline V gene encodes CDR1 SGHVS and CDR2 FNYEAQ.